This TCR beta chain derives from a study of blood T cell repertoires in COVID-19. There are 19 residues in the CDR3. V lost 5 bases and J lost 3; bases outside the gene matches: 17. The germline CDR1 and CDR2 sequences are SEHNR and FQNEAQ (reference sequence). Profiling relied on immunoSEQ multiplex PCR, and the TCRdb table lists in-frame clones only, not all of them. In the table there are fewer than 300,000 clones, roughly 84% of which are singletons. Material for sequencing was peripheral blood. This TCR derives from a woman under 30 with acute or convalescent COVID-19. This chain links TRBV7-9 with TRBJ2-2, with 8 bases fitting TRBD1. The CDR3 is CASSEKTGVWSKDTGELFF. DNA of the CDR3: TGTGCCAGCAGCGAAAAGACAGGGGTATGGTCCAAGGACACCGGGGAGCTGTTTTTT. The whole variable domain, remainder taken from reference TRBV7-9 and TRBJ2-2, is DTGVSQNPRHKITKRGQNVTFRCDPISEHNRLYWYRQTLGQGPEFLTYFQNEAQLEKSRLLSDRFSAERPKGSFSTLEIQRTEQGDSAMYLCASSEKTGVWSKDTGELFFGEGSRLTVL.